This passage covers 2 T cell receptor beta chains from one sample sequenced in a study of blood T cell repertoires in COVID-19. TCRdb keeps only in-frame clones here, not all; method: immunoSEQ multiplex PCR. The repertoire holds approximately 240,000 clones, just under 85% seen once, with about 4% in the top ten. Sequencing was done on a sample of peripheral blood. All receptors come from a man between 50 and 59 years old with acute or convalescent COVID-19.

The chain carries TRBV19 and TRBJ2-3; 7 nucleotides agree with TRBD2. The CDR3 runs to 14 residues. After removal of 5 bases from V and 1 base from J, the junction contained 3 bases not matched to a gene. Germline V gene lookup returns CDR1 LNHDA and CDR2 SQIVND (reference sequence). The CDR3 spells CASSSSGGTDTQYF. The DNA of the CDR3 is TGTGCCAGTAGTTCCAGCGGGGGCACAGATACGCAGTATTTT.

The rearrangement joins TRBV30 to TRBJ2-1; possibly TRBD2 for D (6 bases). The CDR3 consists of 14 residues. Germline V gene lookup returns CDR1 GTSNPN and CDR2 SVGIG (reference sequence). The V end was cut by 2 bases, the J end by 8 bases, with 16 bases between. CDR3 in amino acids: CAWSQRWQRDEQFF. The CDR3 DNA follows: TGTGCCTGGAGTCAAAGGTGGCAGCGGGATGAGCAGTTCTTC.